Below are 24 T cell receptor beta chains sequenced from a single sample in a study of blood T cell repertoires in COVID-19. Sequenced by immunoSEQ multiplex PCR; TCRdb stores in-frame clones only, minus some. The table has roughly 190,000 clones, about 76% seen once; the top ten hold roughly 7.8%. The sequenced material came from peripheral blood. These receptors were collected from a woman between 45 and 65 years old with active or convalescent COVID-19.

The rearrangement uses TRBV7-2 and TRBJ2-7; maybe TRBD2 (5 bases). Germline values: CDR1 SGHTA, CDR2 FQGNSA. Between the trimmed V and J ends, which lost 3 bases and 1 base, there was a span of 16 bases. The CDR3 loop spans 16 amino acids. CDR3 residues: CASSFDPGRSSYEQYF. DNA for the CDR3: TGTGCCAGCAGCTTCGATCCGGGAAGGAGTTCCTACGAGCAGTACTTC.

The chain uses TRBV25-1 and TRBJ2-4; 10 positions agree with TRBD2. The CDR3 is made up of 16 amino acids. V shed 1 base and J 4 bases; nucleotides not matched to a gene: 4. Germline V gene lookup returns CDR1 MGHDK and CDR2 SYGVNS. The chain's CDR3 is CASSEWGAGGKNIQYF. The DNA for the CDR3 is TGTGCCAGCAGTGAATGGGGAGCGGGGGGGAAAAACATTCAGTACTTC.

The chain combines TRBV18 with TRBJ2-7; possibly TRBD2 for D (5 bases). V lost 4 bases, J lost 9 bases, and 19 bases lay in between. This CDR3 spans 14 amino acids. CDR1 is KGHSH and CDR2 is LQKENI in the germline V gene. The CDR3 sequence: CASSRDQSGRGQYF. Written as DNA, the CDR3 is TGTGCCAGCTCACGGGATCAGAGCGGACGAGGGCAGTACTTC.

The table lists this clone with a few counts. The gene calls are TRBV11-2 and TRBJ2-7, with D possibly matching TRBD2 (5 bases). This CDR3 has 14 amino acids. V lost 2 bases and J lost 1, with 9 bases in between. CDR1 is SGHAT, CDR2 FQNNGV, per germline. Written as DNA, the CDR3 is TGTGCCAGCAGCTTAAATCCGGGGTCCTACGAGCAGTACTTC. The encoded protein is CASSLNPGSYEQYF.

The rearrangement uses TRBV7-2 and TRBJ2-1; TRBD2 matches 11 bases. This CDR3 spans 15 amino acids. Germline V gene data show CDR1 as SGHTA and CDR2 as FQGNSA. The trim removed 3 bases at V and 2 bases at J, leaving 0 bases unmatched. CDR3: CASSLGLAAYNEQFF. CDR3 bases: TGTGCCAGCAGCTTGGGACTAGCGGCCTACAATGAGCAGTTCTTC. Filled out from reference TRBV7-2 and TRBJ2-1, the complete variable domain reads GAGVSQSPSNKVTEKGKDVELRCDPISGHTALYWYRQSLGQGLEFLIYFQGNSAPDKSGLPSDRFSAERTGGSVSTLTIQRTQQEDSAVYLCASSLGLAAYNEQFFGPGTRLTVL.

The table lists this clone with a count of one. The genes are TRBV19 and TRBJ2-7, with 13 bases matching TRBD2. The CDR3 runs 18 residues. V lost 0 bases and J lost 4; bases outside the gene matches: 9. Germline values: CDR1 LNHDA, CDR2 SQIVND (reference sequence). The chain's CDR3 is CASSIDPGLAGTAYEQYF. In nucleotides, the CDR3 is TGTGCCAGTAGTATAGACCCGGGACTAGCGGGAACGGCTTACGAGCAGTACTTC.

The CDR3 region is CASSLGTGNYEQYF. CDR3 coding DNA: TGTGCCAGCAGCCTCGGGACAGGGAACTACGAGCAGTACTTC. The rearrangement joins TRBV7-2 to TRBJ2-7; 9 bases line up with TRBD1. The CDR3 is 14 residues long. Germline lookup yields CDR1 SGHTA and CDR2 FQGNSA. V was pared by 5 bases and J by 3 bases, with 5 bases of the junction left unmatched.

The chain has TRBV7-9 and TRBJ2-7, with 8 nucleotides matching TRBD1. The CDR3 is made up of 14 amino acids. After removal of 5 bases from V and 3 bases from J, the junction contained 6 bases not matched to a gene. Germline loops: CDR1 SEHNR, CDR2 FQNEAQ (reference sequence). CDR3 nucleotides: TGTGCCAGCAGCCCGGACAGGGTCGGCTACGAGCAGTACTTC. Its protein is CASSPDRVGYEQYF.

The CDR3 protein is CASSVGASGGAVDTQYF. As DNA, the CDR3 is TGTGCCAGCAGCGTAGGGGCTAGCGGGGGGGCCGTGGATACGCAGTATTTT. The rearrangement uses TRBV9 and TRBJ2-3; 12 bases are shared with TRBD2. Looked up from germline, CDR1 is SGDLS and CDR2 is YYNGEE. The CDR3 length is 17 residues. V shed 0 bases, J shed 6 bases, and the junction held 8 bases outside the gene matches.

With respect to this clone: This CDR3 is also generated by other DNA sequences in the sample. The J gene is TRBJ2-3, the V gene TRBV7-6; D might be TRBD2 (5 bases). CDR3 size: 16 residues. Germline V gives CDR1 SGHVS, CDR2 FNYEAQ. V was pared by 2 bases and J by 0 bases, with 12 bases between. CDR3 sequence reads: CASSLSGAGSTDTQYF. CDR3 DNA: TGTGCCAGCAGCTTAAGTGGTGCGGGCAGCACAGATACGCAGTATTTT.

The rearrangement joins TRBV28 to TRBJ2-1; D is unresolved. The CDR3 spans 15 residues. V was shortened by 5 bases and J by 0 bases, with 11 bases between the two germline ends. The germline V gene has CDR1 MDHEN and CDR2 SYDVKM. The CDR3 protein is CASSPLTSSYNEQFF. CDR3 nucleotides: TGTGCCAGCAGTCCCTTGACAAGCTCCTACAATGAGCAGTTCTTC. The variable domain in full, with the rest retrieved from reference TRBV28 and TRBJ2-1, is DVKVTQSSRYLVKRTGEKVFLECVQDMDHENMFWYRQDPGLGLRLIYFSYDVKMKEKGDIPEGYSVSREKKERFSLILESASTNQTSMYLCASSPLTSSYNEQFFGPGTRLTVL.

J is TRBJ2-4 and V is TRBV24-1; TRBD2 matches 10 bases. The CDR3 has 19 amino acids. V shed 1 base and J 0 bases; nucleotides not matched to a gene: 8. Germline V gene lookup returns CDR1 KGHDR and CDR2 SFDVKD. The CDR3 sequence: CATSDLVAGGLRAKNIQYF. DNA for the CDR3: TGTGCCACCAGTGATTTAGTAGCGGGAGGCCTCCGAGCCAAAAACATTCAGTACTTC.

The V and J genes are TRBV6-6 and TRBJ1-2; 10 positions match TRBD1. The CDR3 sequence is 15 residues long. The trim removed 4 bases at V and 3 bases at J, leaving 5 bases unmatched. Germline loops: CDR1 MNHNY, CDR2 SVGAGI (reference sequence). CDR3 bases: TGTGCCAGCAGTTCACGACAGGGGGCGGACTATGGCTACACCTTC. Its translation is CASSSRQGADYGYTF.

The chain is built from TRBV28 and TRBJ1-3; a possible D gene is TRBD1 (5 bases). CDR3 length: 13 residues. Germline assignment: CDR1 MDHEN and CDR2 SYDVKM. The germline V and J ends were trimmed by 4 bases and 7 bases, with 11 bases remaining between them. The CDR3 loop is CASSSTALNTIYF. The CDR3 DNA follows: TGTGCCAGCAGTTCGACAGCTTTGAACACCATATATTTT. The whole variable domain, remainder taken from reference TRBV28 and TRBJ1-3, is DVKVTQSSRYLVKRTGEKVFLECVQDMDHENMFWYRQDPGLGLRLIYFSYDVKMKEKGDIPEGYSVSREKKERFSLILESASTNQTSMYLCASSSTALNTIYFGEGSWLTVV.

This clone was observed a single time. The chain recombines TRBV18 with TRBJ1-1; 8 nucleotides match TRBD1. V was clipped by 5 bases and J by 3 bases; unmatched bases: 5. The length of the CDR3 is 14 residues. Germline V gene lookup returns CDR1 KGHSH and CDR2 LQKENI. In DNA, the CDR3 is TGTGCCAGCTCAGACCAGGGGGCACACACTGAAGCTTTCTTT. This encodes CASSDQGAHTEAFF.

The J gene is TRBJ1-1, the V gene TRBV29-1, with D possibly TRBD1 on 5 matching bases. V was trimmed by 6 bases and J by 4 bases, leaving 12 bases between them. The CDR3 runs 12 residues. The germline gives CDR1 SQVTM, CDR2 ANQGSEA. DNA of the CDR3: TGCAGCGTCTCAGGGTTAAGCACTGAAGCTTTCTTT. It codes for CSVSGLSTEAFF.

V and J are TRBV7-2 and TRBJ2-7, with 10 bases that match TRBD1. Germline-derived CDR1 and CDR2 are SGHTA and FQGNSA. The CDR3 covers 14 residues. The V gene end was trimmed by 5 bases and the J gene end by 4 bases; junction bases not matched to a gene: 5. In DNA, the CDR3 is TGTGCCAGCAGCACCTGGGACAGGGGTTACGAGCAGTACTTC. It yields the protein CASSTWDRGYEQYF.

V gene TRBV10-3 combines with J gene TRBJ1-6; unclear D gene. Trimming took off 4 bases at V and 7 bases at J, with 11 bases between the two ends. The CDR3 runs to 14 residues. The germline gives CDR1 ENHRY, CDR2 SYGVKD. CDR3 DNA sequence: TGTGCCATCAGTGTGGGGAGAGGGAATTCACCCCTCCACTTT. Protein: CAISVGRGNSPLHF.

The J gene is TRBJ1-6, the V gene TRBV15; 7 bases are shared with TRBD1. This CDR3 spans 16 amino acids. The J segment lost 9 bases and the V segment lost 0 bases, leaving 8 bases of the junction unmatched. In germline, CDR1 is LNHNV, CDR2 YYDKDF (reference sequence). The CDR3 nucleotides read TGTGCCACCAGCAGAGACGGGGGCAGGGGGAGTTCACCCCTCCACTTT. This translates into CATSRDGGRGSSPLHF. Full variable domain (remainder filled in from reference TRBV15 and TRBJ1-6): DAMVIQNPRYQVTQFGKPVTLSCSQTLNHNVMYWYQQKSSQAPKLLFHYYDKDFNNEADTPDNFQSRRPNTSFCFLDIRSPGLGDTAMYLCATSRDGGRGSSPLHFGNGTRLTVT.

The rearrangement links TRBV29-1 to TRBJ2-4; D may be TRBD1 (6 bases). Germline CDR1 is SQVTM and CDR2 is ANQGSEA. This CDR3 has 15 amino acids. V was trimmed by 6 bases and J by 1 base, leaving 16 bases between them. CDR3 protein: CSVLTGLGAKNIQYF. The CDR3 coding sequence is TGCAGCGTCCTCACAGGGTTGGGGGCCAAAAACATTCAGTACTTC.

Only a few counts were recorded for this clone. The chain is built from TRBV30 and TRBJ1-1, with 8 bases fitting TRBD1. The J segment lost 1 base and the V segment lost 1 base, leaving 2 bases of the junction unmatched. This CDR3 comprises 14 residues. The germline CDR1 and CDR2 sequences are GTSNPN and SVGIG (reference sequence). The DNA for the CDR3 is TGTGCCTGGAGTGGGGGGACAGGGAACACTGAAGCTTTCTTT. Translated, it gives CAWSGGTGNTEAFF.

This clone appeared a few times. This chain connects TRBV3-1 (or the pseudogene TRBV3-2) to TRBJ1-3, with D tentatively TRBD1 (6 bases). CDR1 is LGHDT and CDR2 is YNNKEL in the germline V gene (reference sequence). CDR3 length equals 15 residues. The V end was cut by 2 bases, the J end by 5 bases, with 13 bases between. CDR3 nucleotides: TGTGCCAGCAGCCAACCGACAGGTTCTCGAAACACCATATATTTT. Translated: CASSQPTGSRNTIYF.

The rearrangement links TRBV2 to TRBJ1-1, with D perhaps TRBD1 (6 bases). CDR1 is SNHLY and CDR2 is FYNNEI in the germline V gene. V shed 6 bases and J shed 4 bases, with 15 bases lying between them. CDR3 length: 14 residues. The CDR3 DNA sequence: TGTGCCAGCAGGGGGAACAGGGTGGGCACTGAAGCTTTCTTT. Translation: CASRGNRVGTEAFF. Supplemented by reference TRBV2 and TRBJ1-1, the full variable domain reads EPEVTQTPSHQVTQMGQEVILRCVPISNHLYFYWYRQILGQKVEFLVSFYNNEISEKSEIFDDQFSVERPDGSNFTLKIRSTKLEDSAMYFCASRGNRVGTEAFFGQGTRLTVV.

The rearrangement joins TRBV29-1 to TRBJ1-2, with TRBD1 matching 7 bases. V lost 1 base and J lost 12; bases outside the gene matches: 5. This CDR3 has 11 residues. The V gene's germline CDR1 is SQVTM and CDR2 ANQGSEA. The chain's CDR3 is CSVEVRTGHTF. The CDR3 nucleotides are TGCAGCGTTGAAGTTCGGACAGGCCACACCTTC. The full variable domain, rest sourced from reference TRBV29-1 and TRBJ1-2, is SAVISQKPSRDICQRGTSLTIQCQVDSQVTMMFWYRQQPGQSLTLIATANQGSEATYESGFVIDKFPISRPNLTFSTLTVSNMSPEDSSIYLCSVEVRTGHTFGSGTRLTVV.